This TCR beta chain stems from a study of PD-1 blockade in classical Hodgkin lymphoma. Each patient experienced a relapse that followed autologous stem cell transplantation, and brentuximab vedotin exposure varied. The table came from immunoSEQ multiplex PCR; TCRdb's copy has only in-frame clones and leaves some out. In the table there are roughly 28,000 clones, roughly 70% of which are singletons. The germline V and J ends were trimmed by 10 bases and 0 bases, with 10 bases remaining between them. The germline CDR1 and CDR2 sequences are ENHRY and SYGVKD. This CDR3 has 13 amino acids. The specimen was peripheral blood mononuclear cells (PBMCs), collected before the second cycle of nivolumab. The source is a human donor with classical Hodgkin lymphoma. This sequence joins TRBV10-3 and TRBJ1-3; D not certain. DNA for the CDR3: TGTGCCACCTATGAAGGCTCTGGAAACACCATATATTTT. Protein sequence: CATYEGSGNTIYF.